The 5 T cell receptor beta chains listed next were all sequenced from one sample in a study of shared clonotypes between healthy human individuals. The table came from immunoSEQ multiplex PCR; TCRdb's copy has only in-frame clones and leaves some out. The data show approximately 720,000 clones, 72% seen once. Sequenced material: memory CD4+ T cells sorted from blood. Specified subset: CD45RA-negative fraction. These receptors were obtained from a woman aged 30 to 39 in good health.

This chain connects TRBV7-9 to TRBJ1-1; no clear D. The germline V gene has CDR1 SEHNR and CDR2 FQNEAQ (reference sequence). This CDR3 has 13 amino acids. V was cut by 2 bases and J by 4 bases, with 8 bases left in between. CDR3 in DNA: TGTGCCAGCAGCTTATTCTTGGCCACTGAAGCTTTCTTT. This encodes CASSLFLATEAFF.

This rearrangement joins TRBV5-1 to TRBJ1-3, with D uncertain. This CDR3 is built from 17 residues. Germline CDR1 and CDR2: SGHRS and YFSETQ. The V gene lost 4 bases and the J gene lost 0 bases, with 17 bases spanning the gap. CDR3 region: CASSLTVQLNSGNTIYF. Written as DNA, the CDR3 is TGCGCCAGCAGCCTAACCGTACAGTTAAACTCTGGAAACACCATATATTTT.

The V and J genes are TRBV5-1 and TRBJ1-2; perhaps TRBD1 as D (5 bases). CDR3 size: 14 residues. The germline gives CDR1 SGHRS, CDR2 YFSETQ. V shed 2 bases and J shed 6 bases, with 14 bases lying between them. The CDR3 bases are TGCGCCAGCAGCTTCGGGGGTGGGGTGGATGGCTACACCTTC. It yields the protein CASSFGGGVDGYTF.

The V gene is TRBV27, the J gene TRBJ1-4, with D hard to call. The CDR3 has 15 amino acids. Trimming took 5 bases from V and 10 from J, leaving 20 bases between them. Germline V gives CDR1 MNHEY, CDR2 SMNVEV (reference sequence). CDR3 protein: CASSVSVGREGKLFF. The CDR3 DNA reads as TGTGCCAGCAGTGTCTCTGTGGGGAGGGAGGGAAAACTGTTTTTT.

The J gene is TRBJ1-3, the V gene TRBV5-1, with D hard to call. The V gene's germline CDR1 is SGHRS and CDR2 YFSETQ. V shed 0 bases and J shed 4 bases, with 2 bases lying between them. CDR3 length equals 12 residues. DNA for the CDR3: TGCGCCAGCAGCTTGGAGGGAAACACCATATATTTT. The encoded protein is CASSLEGNTIYF.